The 22 T cell receptor beta chains below were found in one sample sequenced in a study of T cells expressing NK-cell markers (dated by TCRdb to the early 2020s). The library was obtained by 5' RACE. Sequencing was carried out with an Illumina HiSeq 2000. TCRdb reprocessed the reads into one record per CDR3 protein sequence, lacking DNA. The table kept for this sample lists 450,000 to 600,000 distinct CDR3 sequences. Under 4.5% of the sample is taken by the ten largest. The sample taken for sequencing was blood T cells: a sorted CD56 or NKG2C T cell subset, CD4+ or CD8+ T cells, or bulk PBMC T cells (not recorded which). All receptors derive from a man between 18 and 35 years old in good health. Donor details come from another sample of the same person, matched by shared clones.

V usage is TRBV29-1 and J usage is TRBJ2-1; TCRdb indicates TRBD2, and absent DNA this call remains unverified. This CDR3 has 14 amino acids. Germline CDR1 SQVTM, CDR2 ANQGSEA. CDR3 region: CSVVLAGNLDEQFF.

The chain uses TRBV6-2 or TRBV6-3 and TRBJ2-2; TCRdb outputs TRBD1, but without DNA this stays unchecked. The V gene's germline CDR1 is MNHEY and CDR2 SVGEGT. The CDR3 loop spans 16 amino acids. The CDR3 sequence: CASSFSWGPDTGELFF.

The chain uses TRBV20-1 and TRBJ1-1; TCRdb selects TRBD1, and the lack of DNA leaves this call unchecked. CDR1 DFQATT and CDR2 SNEGSKA come from the germline V gene (reference sequence). The CDR3 contains 12 residues. The chain's CDR3 is CSARSPGTEAFF.

The chain has TRBV7-9 and TRBJ2-7; TCRdb names TRBD2, which stays unverified in the absence of DNA. The germline V gene encodes CDR1 SEHNR and CDR2 FQNEAQ (reference sequence). The CDR3 runs to 16 residues. This chain's CDR3 is CASSRPELAGAPEQYF.

This chain uses TRBV7-3 with TRBJ1-1. This CDR3 region has 13 residues. The germline V gene encodes CDR1 SGHTA and CDR2 FQGTGA. This chain's CDR3 is CASSLNGNTEAFF. Using reference TRBV7-3 and TRBJ1-1 for the parts outside the CDR3, the full variable domain is GAGVSQTPSNKVTEKGKYVELRCDPISGHTALYWYRQSLGQGPEFLIYFQGTGAADDSGLPNDRFFAVRPEGSVSTLKIQRTERGDSAVYLCASSLNGNTEAFFGQGTRLTVV.

Here the CDR3 reads CSASGDRANTGELFF. The chain is built from TRBV29-1 and TRBJ2-2; lacking DNA, the TRBD1 call made by TCRdb goes unchecked. The CDR3 is made up of 15 amino acids. CDR1 is SQVTM, CDR2 ANQGSEA, per germline.

The gene calls are TRBV15 and TRBJ2-1; without DNA, the TCRdb call of TRBD2 cannot be checked. The V gene's germline CDR1 is LNHNV and CDR2 YYDKDF (reference sequence). The CDR3 runs 15 residues. The CDR3 reads CATDAGGSSYNEQFF.

The genes are TRBV12-3 or TRBV12-4 and TRBJ2-3; the D call of TRBD2 rests on TCRdb alone, since no DNA is present to check it. CDR3 length equals 16 residues. CDR3 sequence reads: CASSNPNRALKDTQYF.

The CDR3 protein is CASSAGRGNYGYTF. The gene calls are TRBV4-2 and TRBJ1-2. Germline V lookup: CDR1 LGHNA, CDR2 YNFKEQ. This CDR3 has 14 residues.

The chain carries TRBV25-1 and TRBJ1-2; as DNA is missing, the TRBD1 call by TCRdb cannot be tested. Germline lookup yields CDR1 MGHDK and CDR2 SYGVNS. The CDR3 has 16 residues. CDR3 region: CASSEMGQGIWDGYTF.

The J gene is TRBJ2-3, the V gene TRBV5-1; the D gene TCRdb calls, TRBD2, cannot be checked with no DNA. CDR3 length: 15 residues. CDR1 and CDR2 from the germline V gene are SGHRS and YFSETQ. The CDR3 reads CASRYPLVGTDTQYF. Complete variable domain (other parts from reference TRBV5-1 and TRBJ2-3): KAGVTQTPRYLIKTRGQQVTLSCSPISGHRSVSWYQQTPGQGLQFLFEYFSETQRNKGNFPGRFSGRQFSNSRSEMNVSTLELGDSALYLCASRYPLVGTDTQYFGPGTRLTVL.

The chain is built from TRBV5-1 and TRBJ2-1; no DNA is available, so the TRBD2 call from TCRdb remains unchecked. Germline V gene data show CDR1 as SGHRS and CDR2 as YFSETQ. There are 16 residues in the CDR3. The CDR3 is CASSLRSSGRSDEQFF.

V gene TRBV12-3 or TRBV12-4 combines with J gene TRBJ2-1; TCRdb names TRBD2, which stays unverified in the absence of DNA. This CDR3 comprises 14 residues. Here the CDR3 reads CASSWGLAGNEQFF.

The chain uses TRBV21-1 and TRBJ2-1; absent DNA, TCRdb's TRBD2 call cannot be checked. TRBV21-1 is classified as a pseudogene. This CDR3 spans 20 amino acids. CDR3 region: CASSKVGWPPSPRSYNEQFF.

The chain recombines TRBV5-1 with TRBJ1-4; TCRdb names TRBD1, which stays unverified in the absence of DNA. The CDR3 is 17 amino acids. Germline-derived CDR1 and CDR2 are SGHRS and YFSETQ. The CDR3 protein is CASSLLGQRATNEKLFF. Filled out from reference TRBV5-1 and TRBJ1-4, the complete variable domain reads KAGVTQTPRYLIKTRGQQVTLSCSPISGHRSVSWYQQTPGQGLQFLFEYFSETQRNKGNFPGRFSGRQFSNSRSEMNVSTLELGDSALYLCASSLLGQRATNEKLFFGSGTQLSVL.

The V call is TRBV7-9, the J call TRBJ2-5; TCRdb gives TRBD1 as the D gene, but with no DNA this cannot be confirmed. Germline V gene sequence: CDR1 SEHNR, CDR2 FQNEAQ (reference sequence). CDR3 size: 15 residues. The CDR3 sequence: CASSRPVRHQETQYF.

V usage is TRBV11-2 and J usage is TRBJ2-1; TCRdb picks TRBD2, but there is no DNA to check that call. CDR1 SGHAT and CDR2 FQNNGV come from the germline V gene. The CDR3 runs 17 residues. CDR3: CASSLNYAGGWPNEQFF.

The chain recombines TRBV9 with TRBJ2-5. Germline CDR1 is SGDLS and CDR2 is YYNGEE. CDR3 size: 14 residues. The CDR3 sequence is CASTKSGNQETQYF.

This chain joins TRBV20-1 and TRBJ2-7; TCRdb selects TRBD2, and the lack of DNA leaves this call unchecked. CDR3 length: 14 amino acids. Germline V lookup: CDR1 DFQATT, CDR2 SNEGSKA (reference sequence). CDR3 residues: CSARDRSGTYEQYF.

This chain connects TRBV6-4 to TRBJ2-2. The CDR3 is 16 amino acids. CDR1 is MRHNA, CDR2 SNTAGT, per germline. The CDR3 reads CASSDSRHSNTGELFF.

J is TRBJ2-1 and V is TRBV7-9; TCRdb picks TRBD1, but there is no DNA to check that call. The V gene's germline CDR1 is SEHNR and CDR2 FQNEAQ (reference sequence). CDR3 size: 15 residues. Here the CDR3 reads CASSFAGQGTNEQFF.

This chain uses TRBV20-1 with TRBJ1-1. Germline CDR1 reads DFQATT; CDR2 reads SNEGSKA (reference sequence). CDR3 length: 16 residues. The CDR3 loop reads CSARDDPTPWGTEAFF.